The clone carrying this T cell receptor (beta chain) occurred once. Repertoires were generated with immunoSEQ multiplex PCR, while TCRdb's copy carries only in-frame clones and drops some. Of about 61,000 clones listed, roughly 88% were seen once; the top ten hold approximately 4%. CDR3 length: 13 residues. Germline CDR1 is KGHSH and CDR2 is LQKENI. V was clipped by 4 bases and J by 1 base, with 4 bases between them. The data were obtained in a study of blood T cell repertoires in COVID-19. This chain joins TRBV18 and TRBJ1-4; no definite D call. What was sequenced was peripheral blood. The TCR originated in a human donor in a cohort sampled during active COVID-19. In nucleotides, the CDR3 is TGTGCCAGCTCACGGCAAACTAATGAAAAACTGTTTTTT. Its protein is CASSRQTNEKLFF.